This T cell receptor (beta chain) appears in the sequencing data of a study of T cells in Graves' hyperthyroidism and ophthalmopathy. Background on the study: Blood from the periphery was taken at initial diagnosis, before any treatment. The study, taken as a whole, reports: Most thyroid-expanded clonotypes above 0.001 were also found in blood.

TCR beta CDR3 regions were amplified from RNA. The HTBI set primed first-round TCR CDR3 RT-PCR. TCRdb reprocessed the multiplex PCR reads via MiXCR and lists one record per CDR3 protein. This sample has roughly 600,000 distinct CDR3 sequences, with more than 12% found just once. CDR1 and CDR2 from the germline V gene are SNHLY and FYNNEI. CDR3 size: 14 residues. V lost 2 bases to trimming and J lost 2 bases, with 9 bases between them. This clonotype was recorded many times. The target antigen is unknown. This clonotype originated in a woman aged 50 to 60 with Graves' ophthalmopathy. The sequencing sample was made of blood. This chain connects TRBV2 to TRBJ1-2; a possible D gene is TRBD1 (5 bases). The CDR3 nucleotides read TGTGCCAGCAGTGAACAGGGAGCCAACTATGGCTACACCTTC. Protein sequence: CASSEQGANYGYTF.